The sequence of this T cell receptor beta chain was determined in a study of spatial heterogeneity in lung cancer. Overall study results and limits: It was found that expanded intratumoral alpha and beta TCR counts tracked tumor mutation counts.

Described time point: sample taken at primary tumor resection. The input material, whole RNA from tumor, nontumor lung or frozen PBMC, was sequenced unsorted. The presence of a unique molecular identifier marked each TCR cDNA molecule. From the 5' RACE reads, TCRdb called clonotypes with MiXCR, one entry per CDR3 protein. The sample consists of roughly 6,400 distinct CDR3 sequences, around 7.1% of them appearing once. This clonotype came up many times. Its specificity is unknown. V dropped 8 bases and J dropped 1; count of bases not matched to a gene: 9. CDR1 is DFQATT, CDR2 SNEGSKA, per germline (reference sequence). The CDR3 has 15 amino acids.

This chain connects TRBV20-1 to TRBJ2-3, with 10 nucleotides matching TRBD2. The sequences come from lung tumor tissue, collected at surgery. This TCR was sampled from a male donor with early-stage non-small cell lung cancer. The chain's CDR3 is CSKGLAGARTDTQYF. CDR3 bases: TGCAGTAAGGGGCTAGCGGGGGCCCGCACAGATACGCAGTATTTT.